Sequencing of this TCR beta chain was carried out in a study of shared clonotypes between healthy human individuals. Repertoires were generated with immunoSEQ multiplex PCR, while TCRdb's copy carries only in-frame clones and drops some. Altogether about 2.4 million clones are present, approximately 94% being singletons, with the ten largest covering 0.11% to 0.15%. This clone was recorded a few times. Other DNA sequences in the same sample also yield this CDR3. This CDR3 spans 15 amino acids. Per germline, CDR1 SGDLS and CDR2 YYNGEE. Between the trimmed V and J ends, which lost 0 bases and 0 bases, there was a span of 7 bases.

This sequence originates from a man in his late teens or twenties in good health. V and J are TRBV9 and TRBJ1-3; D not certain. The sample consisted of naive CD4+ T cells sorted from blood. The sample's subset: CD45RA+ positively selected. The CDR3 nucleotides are TGTGCCAGCAGCGTAGCACTGGGCTCTGGAAACACCATATATTTT. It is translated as CASSVALGSGNTIYF.